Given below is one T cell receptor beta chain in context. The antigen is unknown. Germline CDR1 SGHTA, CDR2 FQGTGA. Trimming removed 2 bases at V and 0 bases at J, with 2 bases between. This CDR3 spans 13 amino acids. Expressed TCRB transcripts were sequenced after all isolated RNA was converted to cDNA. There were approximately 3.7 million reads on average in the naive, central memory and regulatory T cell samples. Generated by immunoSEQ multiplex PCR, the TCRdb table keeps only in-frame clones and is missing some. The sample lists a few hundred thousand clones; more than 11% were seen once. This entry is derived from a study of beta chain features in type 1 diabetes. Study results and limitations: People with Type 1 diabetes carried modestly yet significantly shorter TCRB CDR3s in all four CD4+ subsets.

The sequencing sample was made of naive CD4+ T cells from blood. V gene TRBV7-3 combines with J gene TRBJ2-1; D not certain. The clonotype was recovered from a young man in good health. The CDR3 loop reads CASSLDSYNEQFF. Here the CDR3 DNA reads TGTGCCAGCAGCTTAGACTCCTACAATGAGCAGTTCTTC.